A single sample is the source of the 32 T cell receptor beta chains below, sequenced in a study of T-cell reconstitution after alpha-beta-depleted transplantation in children. Unique molecular identifiers were built into the TCRbeta library. TCRdb re-called the PCR reads with MiXCR, one entry per CDR3 protein. Here the sample spans tens of thousands of distinct CDR3 sequences, 15% to 20% being singletons. The sequencing used PBMCs, mostly from graft donor cells, collected 360 days after TCRalphabeta/CD19-depleted stem cell transplant. The receptors here all came from a male patient aged 2 to 9 who had a stem cell transplant for acute lymphoblastic leukemia, so the T cells may come from the graft donor.

The chain couples TRBV6-5 to TRBJ2-6, with D unresolved. Trimming left V 0 bases short and J 0 bases short, with 6 bases between. The CDR3 loop spans 16 amino acids. CDR1 is MNHEY and CDR2 is SVGAGI in the germline V gene. DNA of the CDR3: TGTGCCAGCAGTTACTCTCCGCGCTCTGGGGCCAACGTCCTGACTTTC. It encodes CASSYSPRSGANVLTF.

This clonotype came up a few times. This rearrangement joins TRBV11-2 to TRBJ2-5; the D is unclear. CDR1 and CDR2 (germline): SGHAT, FQNNGV. Trimming took off 5 bases at V and 3 bases at J, with 13 bases between the two ends. The CDR3 has 14 residues. CDR3 sequence (DNA): TGTGCCAGCAGCGAGCTGGTCAGAAAAGAGACCCAGTACTTC. It encodes CASSELVRKETQYF. Full variable domain (outside the CDR3, taken from reference TRBV11-2 and TRBJ2-5): EAGVAQSPRYKIIEKRQSVAFWCNPISGHATLYWYQQILGQGPKLLIQFQNNGVVDDSQLPKDRFSAERLKGVDSTLKIQPAKLEDSAVYLCASSELVRKETQYFGPGTRLLVL.

This clonotype occurred a few times. V is TRBV24-1 and J is TRBJ2-7; D not resolved. Germline loops: CDR1 KGHDR, CDR2 SFDVKD. Deletions cut 5 bases from V and 2 bases from J, with 9 bases between. This CDR3 has 13 residues. Written as DNA, the CDR3 is TGTGCCACCAGTGTCGACGGAACCTACGAGCAGTACTTC. Protein product: CATSVDGTYEQYF.

The sample holds many counts of this clonotype. This chain links TRBV18 with TRBJ2-7, with D perhaps given as TRBD1 or TRBD2 (5 bases each). Per the germline V gene, CDR1 is KGHSH and CDR2 is LQKENI. The germline V and J ends were trimmed by 1 base and 4 bases, with 5 bases remaining between them. The CDR3 sequence is 12 residues long. The CDR3 DNA reads as TGTGCCAGCTCACCACGGGGGTACGAGCAGTACTTC. It is translated as CASSPRGYEQYF. Combining the CDR3 with reference TRBV18 and TRBJ2-7 gives the whole variable domain NAGVMQNPRHLVRRRGQEARLRCSPMKGHSHVYWYRQLPEEGLKFMVYLQKENIIDESGMPKERFSAEFPKEGPSILRIQQVVRGDSAAYFCASSPRGYEQYFGPGTRLTVT.

The rearrangement links TRBV11-2 to TRBJ1-2, with D unclear. Between the trimmed V and J ends, which lost 1 base and 8 bases, there was a span of 8 bases. CDR1 is SGHAT and CDR2 is FQNNGV in the germline V gene. The CDR3 is 12 amino acids. DNA of the CDR3: TGTGCCAGCAGCTTAGCCACGGGGGGCTACACCTTC. The encoded protein is CASSLATGGYTF.

This chain joins TRBV9 and TRBJ1-2; the match to TRBD1 covers 8 bases. The trim removed 1 base at V and 7 bases at J, leaving 9 bases unmatched. Germline V gene sequence: CDR1 SGDLS, CDR2 YYNGEE. This CDR3 region has 15 residues. CDR3 residues: CASSVPPGGVGGYTF. CDR3 DNA sequence: TGTGCCAGCAGCGTACCACCAGGGGGCGTCGGTGGCTACACCTTC. Complete variable domain (other parts from reference TRBV9 and TRBJ1-2): DSGVTQTPKHLITATGQRVTLRCSPRSGDLSVYWYQQSLDQGLQFLIQYYNGEERAKGNILERFSAQQFPDLHSELNLSSLELGDSALYFCASSVPPGGVGGYTFGSGTRLTVV.

This clonotype turned up a few times. V is TRBV11-2 and J is TRBJ1-3, with D possibly matching TRBD1 (6 bases). The V gene's germline CDR1 is SGHAT and CDR2 FQNNGV. The CDR3 totals 13 residues. The ends were cut back, 3 bases at V and 4 bases at J, with 7 bases in the middle. CDR3 in amino acids: CASSLQGGNTIYF. DNA of the CDR3: TGTGCCAGCAGCTTGCAGGGGGGAAACACCATATATTTT.

The CDR3 DNA is TGCGCCAGCAGCTGGACCGACAGGACAGATACGCAGTATTTT. Protein: CASSWTDRTDTQYF. The chain recombines TRBV5-1 with TRBJ2-3, with D possibly matching TRBD1 (6 bases). Germline values: CDR1 SGHRS, CDR2 YFSETQ. V lost 3 bases to trimming and J lost 3 bases, with 11 bases between them. This CDR3 has 14 amino acids. Drawing the rest from reference TRBV5-1 and TRBJ2-3, the complete variable domain is KAGVTQTPRYLIKTRGQQVTLSCSPISGHRSVSWYQQTPGQGLQFLFEYFSETQRNKGNFPGRFSGRQFSNSRSEMNVSTLELGDSALYLCASSWTDRTDTQYFGPGTRLTVL.

The sample holds many counts of this clonotype. The genes are TRBV12-3 or TRBV12-4 and TRBJ2-7; 8 bases map to TRBD2. Trimming removed 4 bases from V and 3 bases from J; junction bases left unmatched: 8. CDR3 size: 15 residues. The CDR3 bases are TGTGCCAGCAGTTCCTCCGGGGGGGCTATCTACGAGCAGTACTTC. It translates to CASSSSGGAIYEQYF.

The CDR3 spells CSAARASLAKNIQYF. CDR3 bases: TGCAGTGCCGCTAGGGCAAGCTTAGCCAAAAACATTCAGTACTTC. This sequence joins TRBV20-1 and TRBJ2-4; D remains ambiguous. CDR3 size: 15 residues. V lost 6 bases and J 0 bases, leaving 15 bases between the germline ends. In germline, CDR1 is DFQATT, CDR2 SNEGSKA (reference sequence).

The chain carries TRBV5-8 and TRBJ2-7, with D tentatively TRBD2 (5 bases). Germline-derived CDR1 and CDR2 are SGHTS and YDEGEE. Trimming left V 8 bases short and J 7 bases short, with 22 bases between. The CDR3 spans 14 residues. CDR3 sequence reads: CARRPGLASGEQYF. Here the CDR3 DNA reads TGTGCCAGGAGACCCGGACTGGCCTCCGGGGAGCAGTACTTC.

This chain uses TRBV28 with TRBJ2-1, with TRBD1 matching 7 bases. Germline V CDR1 and CDR2: MDHEN, SYDVKM. The CDR3 runs to 17 residues. The ends lost 5 bases at V and 3 bases at J; junction bases unmatched: 13. In nucleotides, the CDR3 is TGTGCCAGCAGTCCTAGGGGGCTCGGAACCATCTACAATGAGCAGTTCTTC. Translated: CASSPRGLGTIYNEQFF. The entire variable domain, with the rest obtained from reference TRBV28 and TRBJ2-1, is as follows: DVKVTQSSRYLVKRTGEKVFLECVQDMDHENMFWYRQDPGLGLRLIYFSYDVKMKEKGDIPEGYSVSREKKERFSLILESASTNQTSMYLCASSPRGLGTIYNEQFFGPGTRLTVL.

This clonotype has a handful of counts. The chain combines TRBV7-6 with TRBJ2-1, with D possibly called TRBD1 or TRBD2 (5 bases each). Germline assignment: CDR1 SGHVS and CDR2 FNYEAQ. The CDR3 is 14 residues long. Between the trimmed V and J ends, which lost 2 bases and 4 bases, there was a span of 9 bases. Here the CDR3 reads CASSLWDGYNEQFF. The CDR3 bases are TGTGCCAGCAGCTTATGGGACGGATACAATGAGCAGTTCTTC.

The genes are TRBV2 and TRBJ1-1, with a possible D match to TRBD1 (6 bases). Per germline, CDR1 SNHLY and CDR2 FYNNEI. CDR3 length: 15 residues. V was shortened by 4 bases and J by 3 bases, with 15 bases between the two germline ends. The CDR3: CASSVGARTYTEAFF. CDR3 bases: TGTGCCAGCAGTGTGGGGGCCAGGACTTACACTGAAGCTTTCTTT.

This clonotype appeared many times. The chain joins TRBV12-3 or TRBV12-4 to TRBJ2-1; no firm D call. The CDR3 is made up of 14 amino acids. Deletions cut 10 bases from V and 0 bases from J, with 13 bases between. The CDR3 region has the DNA TGTGCCACAACGACTGGAAGCTCCTACAATGAGCAGTTCTTC. Protein product: CATTTGSSYNEQFF.

This clonotype was recorded many times. The chain has TRBV2 and TRBJ2-2; TRBD1 might be the D (6 bases). V was pared by 7 bases and J by 1 base, with 13 bases between. The CDR3 is 15 residues long. Germline CDR1 is SNHLY and CDR2 is FYNNEI. CDR3 in amino acids: CASTYLQGNTGELFF. The CDR3 region has the DNA TGTGCCAGCACCTACTTACAGGGGAACACCGGGGAGCTGTTTTTT.

A few counts support this clonotype. The gene calls are TRBV20-1 and TRBJ2-1; the match to TRBD2 covers 7 bases. The J segment lost 7 bases and the V segment lost 3 bases, leaving 6 bases of the junction unmatched. From germline, CDR1 is DFQATT and CDR2 SNEGSKA (reference sequence). CDR3 length equals 13 residues. The CDR3 coding sequence is TGCAGTGCTAGGGGGGGGAGTCGGAATGAGCAGTTCTTC. Protein product: CSARGGSRNEQFF.

This chain connects TRBV20-1 to TRBJ2-3, with D perhaps given as TRBD1 or TRBD2 (7 bases each). This CDR3 region has 14 residues. From germline, CDR1 is DFQATT and CDR2 SNEGSKA (reference sequence). Trimming left V 3 bases short and J 6 bases short, with 16 bases between. The CDR3 reads CSARPGGRGDTQYF. The CDR3 DNA sequence: TGCAGTGCTAGGCCGGGAGGCAGGGGGGATACGCAGTATTTT.

The rearrangement uses TRBV7-9 and TRBJ2-5; 11 nucleotides agree with TRBD1. With 3 bases clipped from V and 5 bases from J, the junction kept 5 bases outside the gene matches. Per the germline V gene, CDR1 is SEHNR and CDR2 is FQNEAQ (reference sequence). The CDR3 is made up of 15 amino acids. As DNA, the CDR3 is TGTGCCAGCAGCTTCCGCGGGACAGGGGGGGAGACCCAGTACTTC. Protein sequence: CASSFRGTGGETQYF.

This clonotype was observed a handful of times. V is TRBV4-1 and J is TRBJ2-1; 13 bases agree with TRBD2. This CDR3 comprises 17 residues. J lost 4 bases, V lost 4 bases, and 7 bases had no gene match. Germline V lookup: CDR1 MGHRA, CDR2 YSYEKL. CDR3: CASSRGTSGMWYNEQFF. CDR3 in DNA: TGCGCCAGCAGCCGCGGGACTAGCGGGATGTGGTACAATGAGCAGTTCTTC.

This clonotype was seen more than once but under ten times. The J gene is TRBJ2-1, the V gene TRBV5-4; maybe TRBD2 (5 bases). This CDR3 is 13 amino acids long. V shed 2 bases and J shed 3 bases, with 6 bases lying between them. From germline, CDR1 is SGHNT and CDR2 YYREEE (reference sequence). CDR3 in amino acids: CASSFDYYNEQFF. The CDR3, as DNA: TGTGCCAGCAGCTTTGACTACTACAATGAGCAGTTCTTC. Combining the CDR3 with reference TRBV5-4 and TRBJ2-1 gives the whole variable domain ETGVTQSPTHLIKTRGQQVTLRCSSQSGHNTVSWYQQALGQGPQFIFQYYREEENGRGNFPPRFSGLQFPNYSSELNVNALELDDSALYLCASSFDYYNEQFFGPGTRLTVL.

V gene TRBV5-1 combines with J gene TRBJ2-7, with 14 positions matching TRBD2. CDR1 and CDR2 from the germline V gene are SGHRS and YFSETQ. CDR3 length equals 17 residues. With 3 bases clipped from V and 3 bases from J, the junction kept 8 bases outside the gene matches. The CDR3 region has the DNA TGCGCCAGCAGCTCTCGGACTAGCGGGAGGACCCTCTACGAGCAGTACTTC. Its translation is CASSSRTSGRTLYEQYF.

The gene calls are TRBV11-3 and TRBJ2-7; D perhaps matches TRBD1 (6 bases). Germline CDR1 and CDR2: SGHNT and YENEEA. The CDR3 covers 13 residues. Between the trimmed V and J ends, which lost 4 bases and 3 bases, there was a span of 10 bases. The CDR3 spells CASSSLQGYEQYF. The CDR3 nucleotides are TGTGCCAGCAGCTCACTACAGGGCTACGAGCAGTACTTC.

In this sample, this clonotype turned up a few times. V and J are TRBV2 and TRBJ2-5; D gene unclear. The CDR3 runs to 15 residues. Germline-derived CDR1 and CDR2 are SNHLY and FYNNEI. Between the trimmed V and J ends, which lost 5 bases and 5 bases, there was a span of 18 bases. The CDR3 loop is CASSPLTQTAETQYF. Written as DNA, the CDR3 is TGTGCCAGCAGTCCATTAACACAGACGGCCGAGACCCAGTACTTC.

V and J are TRBV27 and TRBJ2-3, with TRBD2 matching 9 bases. Germline V gene lookup returns CDR1 MNHEY and CDR2 SMNVEV (reference sequence). The CDR3 spans 15 residues. V dropped 5 bases and J dropped 5; count of bases not matched to a gene: 8. Here the CDR3 DNA reads TGTGCCAGCAGTCCGGGACTAGCTCCTGTAGATACGCAGTATTTT. Translating gives CASSPGLAPVDTQYF.

The V gene is TRBV16, the J gene TRBJ2-5; D ambiguous. The germline CDR1 and CDR2 sequences are KGHSY and FQNENV. The CDR3 has 13 amino acids. Trimming removed 2 bases from V and 3 bases from J, with 7 bases in between. The CDR3 here is CASSQLAKETQYF. The DNA for the CDR3 is TGTGCCAGCAGCCAACTGGCTAAAGAGACCCAGTACTTC.

This clonotype was counted between two and nine times. This chain connects TRBV20-1 to TRBJ1-2; TRBD1 is a possible D gene (5 bases). The CDR3 extends over 14 amino acids. Deletions cut 0 bases from V and 4 bases from J, with 12 bases between. Germline V gene sequence: CDR1 DFQATT, CDR2 SNEGSKA (reference sequence). CDR3 region: CSARDFGRVYGYTF. The CDR3 DNA reads TGCAGTGCTAGAGATTTCGGCAGGGTCTATGGCTACACCTTC.

This clonotype has just a few counts. The chain is built from TRBV19 and TRBJ2-1; D may be TRBD1 (6 bases). Germline lookup yields CDR1 LNHDA and CDR2 SQIVND (reference sequence). The V end lost 4 bases, the J end lost 2 bases, and 15 bases lay between the germline ends. This CDR3 comprises 16 residues. CDR3 sequence reads: CASSTIRGKAYNEQFF. The DNA of the CDR3 is TGTGCCAGTAGTACTATCAGGGGAAAAGCCTACAATGAGCAGTTCTTC.

The CDR3 DNA sequence: TGCAGTGCTAGCAGCCCTAGTAGCTCCTACGAGCAGTACTTC. This encodes CSASSPSSSYEQYF. The genes are TRBV20-1 and TRBJ2-7; D gene ambiguous. Trimming pared 3 bases from V and 0 bases from J, leaving 12 bases between. CDR3 length: 14 residues. CDR1 DFQATT and CDR2 SNEGSKA come from the germline V gene (reference sequence).

This chain joins TRBV19 and TRBJ2-1; 11 nucleotides match TRBD2. Germline assignment: CDR1 LNHDA and CDR2 SQIVND (reference sequence). This CDR3 has 14 residues. The V and J ends lost 1 base and 8 bases, in that order; junction bases with no gene match: 1. In DNA, the CDR3 is TGTGCCAGTAGTATAGGGGGACTAGCGGATGAGCAGTTCTTC. It specifies CASSIGGLADEQFF.

This rearrangement joins TRBV20-1 to TRBJ2-7; 13 nucleotides match TRBD2. Germline CDR1 and CDR2: DFQATT and SNEGSKA (reference sequence). V lost 3 bases to trimming and J lost 6 bases; unmatched junction nucleotides: 11. This CDR3 is 16 amino acids long. CDR3 sequence: CSARSPLAGGPVEQYF. The CDR3 DNA sequence: TGCAGTGCTAGGTCCCCACTAGCGGGAGGGCCGGTCGAGCAGTACTTC.

This clonotype was counted at least ten times. The genes are TRBV5-1 and TRBJ2-2; TRBD2 matches at 7 bases. CDR1 is SGHRS and CDR2 is YFSETQ in the germline V gene. The CDR3 covers 15 residues. J was trimmed by 5 bases and V by 2 bases; bases with no gene match: 6. The CDR3 here is CASSLGLVRTGELFF. CDR3 sequence (DNA): TGCGCCAGCAGCTTAGGACTAGTCCGGACCGGGGAGCTGTTTTTT.